This T cell receptor (beta chain) was identified in a study of vaccination and CD4 T cells after COVID-19. Study-wide results and limits: Among reactive clones from convalescent patients, a median roughly 86% appeared only post-vaccination.

Treatment reported: roughly 10-day PBMC culture with coronavirus spike peptide pools or control peptides (ViraFEST assay). Prior to the COVID-19 pandemic (2011-2018), the unexposed donor's CD4+ T cells were collected. Wells that each held around 2 million PBMCs were cultured with 8 to 10 IU/ml IL-2 and roughly 10 ug/ml peptide pools. Oncomine TCR Beta short-read sequencing was applied to DNA from cultured CD4+ T cells. TCRdb ran MiXCR on the PCR reads and lists one entry per CDR3 protein. The data show about 2,900 distinct CDR3 sequences, around 28% seen once. Germline-derived CDR1 and CDR2 are DFQATT and SNEGSKA (reference sequence). Trimming took 0 bases from V and 3 from J, leaving 17 bases between them. CDR3 length equals 16 residues. Comments on this clonotype: What it recognizes is unknown.

Sequences were obtained from CD4+ T cells from blood, cultured in vitro. The receptor was isolated from a human donor in good health. The V and J genes are TRBV20-1 and TRBJ1-1, with D tentatively TRBD1 (6 bases). For the CDR3, the DNA is TGCAGTGCTAGAGAATTAGGGGGTCGGAGGTACACTGAAGCTTTCTTT. Protein sequence: CSARELGGRRYTEAFF.